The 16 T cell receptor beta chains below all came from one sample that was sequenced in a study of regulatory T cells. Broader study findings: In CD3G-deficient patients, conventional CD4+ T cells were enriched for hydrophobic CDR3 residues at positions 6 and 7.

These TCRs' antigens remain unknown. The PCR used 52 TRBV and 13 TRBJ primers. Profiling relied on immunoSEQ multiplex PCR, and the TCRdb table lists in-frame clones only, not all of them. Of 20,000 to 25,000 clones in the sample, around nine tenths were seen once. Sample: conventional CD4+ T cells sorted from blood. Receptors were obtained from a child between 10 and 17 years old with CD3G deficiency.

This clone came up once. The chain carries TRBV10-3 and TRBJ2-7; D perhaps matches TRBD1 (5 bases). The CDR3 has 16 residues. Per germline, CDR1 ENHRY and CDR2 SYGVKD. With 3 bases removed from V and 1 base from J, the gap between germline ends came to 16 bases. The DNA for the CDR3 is TGTGCCATCAGTGAAAGTGGACACCGCGGATCCTACGAGCAGTACTTC. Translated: CAISESGHRGSYEQYF.

The CDR3 DNA sequence: TGCGCCAGCAGCTTGAGGGGTAACGGTGAAAAACTGTTTTTT. Translation gives CASSLRGNGEKLFF. The rearrangement uses TRBV5-1 and TRBJ1-4, with a tentative D call TRBD1 (5 bases). The CDR3 contains 14 residues. The V end was cut by 1 base, the J end by 7 bases, with 11 bases between. Germline V gene sequence: CDR1 SGHRS, CDR2 YFSETQ. Full variable domain (remainder filled in from reference TRBV5-1 and TRBJ1-4): KAGVTQTPRYLIKTRGQQVTLSCSPISGHRSVSWYQQTPGQGLQFLFEYFSETQRNKGNFPGRFSGRQFSNSRSEMNVSTLELGDSALYLCASSLRGNGEKLFFGSGTQLSVL.

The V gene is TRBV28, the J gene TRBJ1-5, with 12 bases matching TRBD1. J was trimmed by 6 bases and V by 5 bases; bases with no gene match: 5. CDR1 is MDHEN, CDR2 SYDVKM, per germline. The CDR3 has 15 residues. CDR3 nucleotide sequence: TGTGCCAGCAGTCCGGGACAGGGGGCGAGTCAGCCCCAGCATTTT. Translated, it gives CASSPGQGASQPQHF.

The CDR3 DNA reads TGTGCCAGCAGCTTATCACAGGTCCCCTCCTACGAGCAGTACTTC. As protein: CASSLSQVPSYEQYF. The chain links TRBV7-8 to TRBJ2-7, with a possible D match to TRBD1 (5 bases). Germline-derived CDR1 and CDR2 are SGHVS and FQNEAQ. The CDR3 is 15 amino acids. V lost 2 bases, J lost 0 bases, and 11 bases lay in between.

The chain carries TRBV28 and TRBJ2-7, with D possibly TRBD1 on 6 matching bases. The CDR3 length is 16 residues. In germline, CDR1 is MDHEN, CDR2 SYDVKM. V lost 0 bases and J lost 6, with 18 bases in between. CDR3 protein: CASSLWGGGHDGEQYF. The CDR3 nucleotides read TGTGCCAGCAGTTTATGGGGTGGGGGCCATGACGGCGAGCAGTACTTC.

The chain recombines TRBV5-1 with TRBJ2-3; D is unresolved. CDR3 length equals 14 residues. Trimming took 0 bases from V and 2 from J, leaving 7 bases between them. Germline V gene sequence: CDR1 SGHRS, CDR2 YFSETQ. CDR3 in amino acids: CASSLDGFTDTQYF. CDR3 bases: TGCGCCAGCAGCTTGGATGGCTTCACAGATACGCAGTATTTT.

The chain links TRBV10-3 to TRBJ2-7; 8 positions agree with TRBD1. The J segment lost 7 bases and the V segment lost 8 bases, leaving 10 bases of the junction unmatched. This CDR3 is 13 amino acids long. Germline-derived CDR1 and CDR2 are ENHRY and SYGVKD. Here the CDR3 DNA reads TGTGCCATCTCCGGGACAGGATATAGTGAGCAGTACTTC. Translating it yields CAISGTGYSEQYF.

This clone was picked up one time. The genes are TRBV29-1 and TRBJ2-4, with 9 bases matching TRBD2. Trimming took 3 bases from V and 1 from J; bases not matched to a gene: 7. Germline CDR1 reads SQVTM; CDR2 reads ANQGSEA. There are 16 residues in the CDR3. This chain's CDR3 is CSVDRVAGVAKNIQYF. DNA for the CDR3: TGCAGCGTTGACAGAGTAGCGGGAGTGGCCAAAAACATTCAGTACTTC.

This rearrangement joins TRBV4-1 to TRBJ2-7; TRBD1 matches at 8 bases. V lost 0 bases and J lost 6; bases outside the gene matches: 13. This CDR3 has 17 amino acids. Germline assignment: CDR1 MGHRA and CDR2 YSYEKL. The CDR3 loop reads CASSQDVCRGRACEQYF. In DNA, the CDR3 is TGCGCCAGCAGCCAAGATGTGTGCAGGGGGCGCGCCTGCGAGCAGTACTTC.

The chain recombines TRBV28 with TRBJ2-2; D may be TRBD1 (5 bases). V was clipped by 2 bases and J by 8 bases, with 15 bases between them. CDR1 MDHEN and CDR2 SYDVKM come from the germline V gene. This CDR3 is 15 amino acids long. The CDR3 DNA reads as TGTGCCAGCAGTTTACTTGGCGCGAAGGGGGGGGAGCTGTTTTTT. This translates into CASSLLGAKGGELFF.

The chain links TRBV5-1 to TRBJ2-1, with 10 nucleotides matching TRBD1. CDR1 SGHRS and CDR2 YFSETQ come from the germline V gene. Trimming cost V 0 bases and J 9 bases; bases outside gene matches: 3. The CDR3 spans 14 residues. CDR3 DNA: TGCGCCAGCAGCTTGGCGACAGGGGGCGGTGAGCAGTTCTTC. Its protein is CASSLATGGGEQFF. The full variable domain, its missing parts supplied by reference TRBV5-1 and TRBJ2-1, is KAGVTQTPRYLIKTRGQQVTLSCSPISGHRSVSWYQQTPGQGLQFLFEYFSETQRNKGNFPGRFSGRQFSNSRSEMNVSTLELGDSALYLCASSLATGGGEQFFGPGTRLTVL.

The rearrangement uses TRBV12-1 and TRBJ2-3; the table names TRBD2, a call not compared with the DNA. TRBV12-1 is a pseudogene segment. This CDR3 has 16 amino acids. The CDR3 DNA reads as TGTGCCAGCAGCCCGGCGACTAGCGGGTCCACAGATACGCAGTATTTT. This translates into CASSPATSGSTDTQYF.

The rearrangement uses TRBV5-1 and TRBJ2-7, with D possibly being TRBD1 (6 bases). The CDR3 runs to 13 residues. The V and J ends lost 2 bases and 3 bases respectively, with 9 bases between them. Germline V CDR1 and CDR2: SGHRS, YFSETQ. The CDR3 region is CASSLRGGYEQYF. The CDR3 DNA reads TGCGCCAGCAGCTTAAGAGGGGGCTACGAGCAGTACTTC.

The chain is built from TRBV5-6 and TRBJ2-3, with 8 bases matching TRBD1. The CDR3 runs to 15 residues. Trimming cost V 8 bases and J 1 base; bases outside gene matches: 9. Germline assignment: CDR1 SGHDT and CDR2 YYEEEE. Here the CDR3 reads CARIPRDRRTDTQYF. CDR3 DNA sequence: TGTGCCAGAATCCCCCGGGACAGGCGCACAGATACGCAGTATTTT.

The CDR3 nucleotides read TGCGCCAGCAGCTTAAGGCAGGACGCCTACGAGCAGTACTTC. Amino acids: CASSLRQDAYEQYF. The J gene is TRBJ2-7, the V gene TRBV5-1; D uncertain. The germline V and J ends were trimmed by 2 bases and 2 bases, with 11 bases remaining between them. CDR1 SGHRS and CDR2 YFSETQ come from the germline V gene. The CDR3 has 14 amino acids.

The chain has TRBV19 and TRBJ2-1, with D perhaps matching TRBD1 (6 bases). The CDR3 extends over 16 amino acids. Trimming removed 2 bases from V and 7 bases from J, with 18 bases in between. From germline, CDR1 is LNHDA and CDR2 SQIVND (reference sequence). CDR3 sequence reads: CASSITGKQKKNEQFF. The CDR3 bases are TGTGCCAGTAGTATAACAGGGAAGCAAAAGAAAAATGAGCAGTTCTTC.